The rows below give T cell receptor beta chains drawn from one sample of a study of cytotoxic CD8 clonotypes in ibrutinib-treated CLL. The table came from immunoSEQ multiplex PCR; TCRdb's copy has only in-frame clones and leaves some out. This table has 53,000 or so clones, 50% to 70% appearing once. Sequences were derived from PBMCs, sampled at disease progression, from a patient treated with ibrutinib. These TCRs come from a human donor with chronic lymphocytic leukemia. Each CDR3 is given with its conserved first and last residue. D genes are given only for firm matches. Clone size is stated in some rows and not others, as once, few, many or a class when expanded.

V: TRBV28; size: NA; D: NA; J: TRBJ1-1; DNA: TGTGCCAGCAGTTCAATCCCGGGGAACACTGAAGCTTTCTTT; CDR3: CASSSIPGNTEAFF
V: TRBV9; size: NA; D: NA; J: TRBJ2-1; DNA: TGTGCCAGCAGCGTATTCCCCTACAATGAGCAGTTCTTC; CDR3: CASSVFPYNEQFF
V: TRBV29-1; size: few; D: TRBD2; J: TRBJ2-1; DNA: TGCAGCGGACTAGCGGGAGGGAGCGGAGAGCAGTTCTTC; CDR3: CSGLAGGSGEQFF
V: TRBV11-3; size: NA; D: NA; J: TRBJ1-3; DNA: TGTGCCAGCAGCTTCGCCGGGACGGACTCTGGAAACACCATATATTTT; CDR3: CASSFAGTDSGNTIYF
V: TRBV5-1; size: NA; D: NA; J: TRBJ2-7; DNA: TGCGCCAGCAGCTTGGACGCAGGGGTCTCCTACGAGCAGTACTTC; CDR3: CASSLDAGVSYEQYF
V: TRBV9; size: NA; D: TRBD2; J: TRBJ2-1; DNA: TGTGCCAGCAGCCCAAGCGCGAGCGGGGCTTACAATGAGCAGTTCTTC; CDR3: CASSPSASGAYNEQFF
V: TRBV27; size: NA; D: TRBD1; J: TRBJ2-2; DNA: TGTGCCAGCAGTAAACAGGGGGCAGCCGGGGAGCTGTTTTTT; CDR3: CASSKQGAAGELFF
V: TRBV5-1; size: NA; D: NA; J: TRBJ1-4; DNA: TGCGCCAGCAGCTTACAGTCGGGGGAAAAACTGTTTTTT; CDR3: CASSLQSGEKLFF
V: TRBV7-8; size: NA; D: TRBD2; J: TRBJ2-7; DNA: TGTGCCAGCAGCTCCACGGGACTAGAACTATACGAGCAGTACTTC; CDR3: CASSSTGLELYEQYF
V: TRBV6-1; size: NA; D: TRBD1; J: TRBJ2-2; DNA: TGTGCCAGCAGGGGACAGATGAACACCGGGGAGCTGTTTTTT; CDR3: CASRGQMNTGELFF
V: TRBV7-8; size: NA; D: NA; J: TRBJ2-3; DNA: TGTGCCAGCAGCTGGGACTGGGAGCGCACAGATACGCAGTATTTT; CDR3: CASSWDWERTDTQYF
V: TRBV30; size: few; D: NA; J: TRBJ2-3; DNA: TGTGCCTGGTATAGGGGGGGATCTAGCACAGATACGCAGTATTTT; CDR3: CAWYRGGSSTDTQYF
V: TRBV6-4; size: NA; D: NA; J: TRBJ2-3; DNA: TGTGCCAGCAGTGTAATAGGAGTTGGAGATACCTCGGCCACAGATACGCAGTATTTT; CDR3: CASSVIGVGDTSATDTQYF
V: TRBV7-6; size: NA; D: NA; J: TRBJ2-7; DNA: TGTGCCAGCAGCTTAGCGCGTAGGGACGAGCAGTACTTC; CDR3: CASSLARRDEQYF
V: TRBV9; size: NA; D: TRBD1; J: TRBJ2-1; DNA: TGTGCCAGCAGCAGTGATTCAGGGGGCTACAATGAGCAGTTCTTC; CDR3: CASSSDSGGYNEQFF
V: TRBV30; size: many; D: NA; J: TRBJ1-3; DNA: TGTGCCTGGCAGGTGCCTGGAAACACCATATATTTT; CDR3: CAWQVPGNTIYF
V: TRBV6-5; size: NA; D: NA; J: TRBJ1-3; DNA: TGTGCCAGCAGTTACAGTGCCGGAAACACCATATATTTT; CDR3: CASSYSAGNTIYF
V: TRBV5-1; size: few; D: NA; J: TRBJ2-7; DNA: TGCGCCAGCAGCTTACAGGTCTCCTACGAGCAGTACTTC; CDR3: CASSLQVSYEQYF
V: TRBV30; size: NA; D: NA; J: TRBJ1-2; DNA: TGTGCCTTCACCGGGAGACCGTTTGACTATGGCTACACCTTC; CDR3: CAFTGRPFDYGYTF
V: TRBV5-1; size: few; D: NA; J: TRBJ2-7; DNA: TGCGCCAGCAGCTGGGACGGTTCCTACGAGCAGTACTTC; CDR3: CASSWDGSYEQYF
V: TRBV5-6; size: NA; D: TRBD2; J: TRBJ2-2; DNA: TGTGCCAGCAGCCCCCCGGGACTAGCGACAACCGGGGAGCTGTTTTTT; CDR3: CASSPPGLATTGELFF
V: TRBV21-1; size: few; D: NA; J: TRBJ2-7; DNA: TGTGCCAGCAGCAAAGTGCTGAGACTAGCGGGAGCCTACGAGCAGTACTTC; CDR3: CASSKVLRLAGAYEQYF
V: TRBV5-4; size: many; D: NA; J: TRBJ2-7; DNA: TGTGCCAGCAGCTTGGAAACAGGGATCGCGCAGTACTTC; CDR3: CASSLETGIAQYF
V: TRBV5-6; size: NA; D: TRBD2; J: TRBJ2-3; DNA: TGTGCCAGCAGCCAACGGGTGACGGGGGGTGGCGATACGCAGTATTTT; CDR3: CASSQRVTGGGDTQYF
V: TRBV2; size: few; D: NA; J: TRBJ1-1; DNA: TGTGCCAGCAGTGAAGCGCTGGGAGGGAACACTGAAGCTTTCTTT; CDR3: CASSEALGGNTEAFF
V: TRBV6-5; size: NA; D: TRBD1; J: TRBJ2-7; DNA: TGTGCCAGCAGTTACTCGTCAGGGGGAACCTACGAGCAGTACTTC; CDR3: CASSYSSGGTYEQYF
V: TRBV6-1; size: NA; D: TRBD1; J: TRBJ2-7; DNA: TGTGCCAGCAGTGAGGAAGGACAGGGGGCATTTTACGAGCAGTACTTC; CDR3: CASSEEGQGAFYEQYF
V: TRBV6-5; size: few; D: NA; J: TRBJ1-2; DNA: TGTGCCAGCAAACAGGGATGGGGGCTTGACTATGGCTACACCTTC; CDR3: CASKQGWGLDYGYTF
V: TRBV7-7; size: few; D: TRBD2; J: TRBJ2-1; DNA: TGTGCTAGCAGCTTCCGAGCGGGAGCCGGAGGCAATGAGCAGTTCTTC; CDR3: CASSFRAGAGGNEQFF
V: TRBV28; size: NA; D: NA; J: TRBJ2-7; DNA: TGTGCCAGCAGTTCGGCCGGTCATACATCCGAGCAGTACTTC; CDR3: CASSSAGHTSEQYF
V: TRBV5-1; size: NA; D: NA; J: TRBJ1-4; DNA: TGCGCCAGCAGCGAACCGGGCCCTAATGAAAAACTGTTTTTT; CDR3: CASSEPGPNEKLFF
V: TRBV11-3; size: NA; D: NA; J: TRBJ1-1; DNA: TGTGCCAGCAGCAAGACCCGGGCTAACACTGAAGCTTTCTTT; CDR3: CASSKTRANTEAFF
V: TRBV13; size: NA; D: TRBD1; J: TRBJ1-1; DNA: TGTGCCAGCAGCTCGGCAGGGGGGAACACTGAAGCTTTCTTT; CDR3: CASSSAGGNTEAFF
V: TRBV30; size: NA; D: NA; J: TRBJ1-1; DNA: TGTGCCCGGAGTGTGCGGGCCCCGGGCACTGAAGCTTTCTTT; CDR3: CARSVRAPGTEAFF
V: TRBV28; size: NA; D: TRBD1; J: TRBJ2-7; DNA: TGTGCCAGCATTAGGGGGCTCGAGCAGTACTTC; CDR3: CASIRGLEQYF
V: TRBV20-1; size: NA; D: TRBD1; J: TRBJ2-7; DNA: TGCAGTGCTGTTACAGGGGGTCAGCAGTACTTC; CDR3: CSAVTGGQQYF
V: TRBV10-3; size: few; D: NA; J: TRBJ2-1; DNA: TGTGCCATCAGTGACGGTCGGGGTGAGCAGTTCTTC; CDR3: CAISDGRGEQFF
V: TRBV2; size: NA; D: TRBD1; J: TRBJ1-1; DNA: TGTGCCAGCAGTGAAGCAGCCAGGGGGATGAACACTGAAGCTTTCTTT; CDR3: CASSEAARGMNTEAFF
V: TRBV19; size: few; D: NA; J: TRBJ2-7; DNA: TGTGCCAGTAGTATGGCAGGCTTCTCCTACGAGCAGTACTTC; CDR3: CASSMAGFSYEQYF
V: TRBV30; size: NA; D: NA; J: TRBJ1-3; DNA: TGTGCCTGGGGGCTATGGGGGTCTGGAAACACCATATATTTT; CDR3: CAWGLWGSGNTIYF
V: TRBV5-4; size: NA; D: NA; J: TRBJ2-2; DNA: TGTGCCAGCAGCCCCGGGACCTTCGACGGGGAGCTGTTTTTT; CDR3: CASSPGTFDGELFF
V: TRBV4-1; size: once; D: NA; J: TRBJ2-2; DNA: TGCGCCAGCAGCCGGGACTTTAACACCGGGGAGCTGTTTTTT; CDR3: CASSRDFNTGELFF
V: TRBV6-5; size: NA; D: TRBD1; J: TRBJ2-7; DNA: TGTGCCAGCAGTTACTTGGGACAGTACTACGAGCAGTACTTC; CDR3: CASSYLGQYYEQYF
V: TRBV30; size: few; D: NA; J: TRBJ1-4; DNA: TGTGCCTGGAGTGTAAGGGAAAAACTGTTTTTT; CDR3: CAWSVREKLFF
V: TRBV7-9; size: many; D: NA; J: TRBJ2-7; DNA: TGTGCCAGCAGCCAGGGGGGCGGGCGGAGCTCCTACGAGCAGTACTTC; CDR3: CASSQGGGRSSYEQYF
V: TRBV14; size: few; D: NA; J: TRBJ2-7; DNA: TGTGCCAGCAGCCACGGTTACGAGCAGTACTTC; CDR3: CASSHGYEQYF
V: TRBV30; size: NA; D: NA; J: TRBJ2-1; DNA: TGTGCCTGGAGTGGGGCAGGGAACAATGAGCAGTTCTTC; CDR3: CAWSGAGNNEQFF
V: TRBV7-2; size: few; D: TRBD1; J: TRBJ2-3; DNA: TGTGCCAGCAGCCCCCTTATATCGCAGGGGGCGAGAGATACGCAGTATTTT; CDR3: CASSPLISQGARDTQYF
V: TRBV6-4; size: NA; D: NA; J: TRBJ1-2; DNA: TGTGCCAGCAGATCCCAGGTCGGGTATGGCTACACCTTC; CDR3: CASRSQVGYGYTF
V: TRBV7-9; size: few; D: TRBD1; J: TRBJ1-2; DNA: TGTGCCAGCAGCTTACTAGGACAGGATTATGGCTACACCTTC; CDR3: CASSLLGQDYGYTF
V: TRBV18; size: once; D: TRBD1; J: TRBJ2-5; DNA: TGTGCCAGCTCACAAACGACAGGGGGCGCAGAGACCCAGTACTTC; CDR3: CASSQTTGGAETQYF
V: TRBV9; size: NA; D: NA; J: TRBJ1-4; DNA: TGTGCCAGCAGCCTGGATGGGGGATGGGGTGAAAAACTGTTTTTT; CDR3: CASSLDGGWGEKLFF
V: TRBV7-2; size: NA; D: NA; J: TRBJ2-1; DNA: TGTGCCAGCAGCCCGAGTCTGCCAGTGGAGTTCTTC; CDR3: CASSPSLPVEFF
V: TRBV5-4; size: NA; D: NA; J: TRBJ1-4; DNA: TGTGCCAGCAGCCCAGCCGGAGGAACTAATGAAAAACTGTTTTTT; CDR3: CASSPAGGTNEKLFF
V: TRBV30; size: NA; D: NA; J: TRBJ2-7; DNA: TGTGCCTGGAGAAAGCAGGGAGGATATTACGAGCAGTACTTC; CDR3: CAWRKQGGYYEQYF
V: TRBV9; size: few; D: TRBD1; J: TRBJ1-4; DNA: TGTGCCAGCAGCGTAGCACAGGGGTCAACTAATGAAAAACTGTTTTTT; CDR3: CASSVAQGSTNEKLFF
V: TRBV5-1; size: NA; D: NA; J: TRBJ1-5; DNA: TGCGCCAGCAGCTTGACGGGGACTAGCAATCAGCCCCAGCATTTT; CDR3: CASSLTGTSNQPQHF
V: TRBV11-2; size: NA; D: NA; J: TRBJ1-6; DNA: TGTGCCAGCAGCTTAGTTAATTCACCCCTCCACTTT; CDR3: CASSLVNSPLHF
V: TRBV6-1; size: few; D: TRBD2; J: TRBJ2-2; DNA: TGTGCCAGCAGTTTACGGACTAGTGTGATCGGGGAGCTGTTTTTT; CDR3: CASSLRTSVIGELFF
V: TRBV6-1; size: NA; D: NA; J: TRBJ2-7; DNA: TGTGCCAGCAGTGACGAGACAGCTGGATCCTACGAGCAGTACTTC; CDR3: CASSDETAGSYEQYF